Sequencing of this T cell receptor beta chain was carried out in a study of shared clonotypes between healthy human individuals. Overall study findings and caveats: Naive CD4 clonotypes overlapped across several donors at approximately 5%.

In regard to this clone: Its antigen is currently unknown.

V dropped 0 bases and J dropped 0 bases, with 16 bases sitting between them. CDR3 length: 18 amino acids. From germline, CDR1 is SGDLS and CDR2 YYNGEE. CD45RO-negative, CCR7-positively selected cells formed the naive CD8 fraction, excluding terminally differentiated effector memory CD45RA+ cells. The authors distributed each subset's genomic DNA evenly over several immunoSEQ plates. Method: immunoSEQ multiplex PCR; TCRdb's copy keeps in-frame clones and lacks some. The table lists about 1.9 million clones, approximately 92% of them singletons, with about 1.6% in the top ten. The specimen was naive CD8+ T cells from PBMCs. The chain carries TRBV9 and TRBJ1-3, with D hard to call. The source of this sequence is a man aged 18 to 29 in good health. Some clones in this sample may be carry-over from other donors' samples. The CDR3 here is CASSVGDHTFLSGNTIYF. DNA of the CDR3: TGTGCCAGCAGCGTAGGGGATCATACATTCCTCTCTGGAAACACCATATATTTT.